The 24 T cell receptor beta chains below all came from one sample that was sequenced in a study of OX40 agonist ivuxolimab in advanced cancers. TCRdb's copy holds only in-frame clones and misses some; the assay was immunoSEQ multiplex PCR. The sample lists under 80,000 clones, roughly nine tenths seen once, with under 0.75% in the top ten. The sequences come from CD4+ or CD8+ T cells sorted from blood, collected in a trial of the OX40 agonist ivuxolimab. Receptor source: an adult with an advanced solid tumor such as melanoma, head and neck, liver or kidney cancer.

V and J are TRBV28 and TRBJ2-1; the match to TRBD2 covers 11 bases. V shed 5 bases, J shed 5 bases, and the junction held 5 bases outside the gene matches. CDR3 length: 15 residues. CDR1 is MDHEN and CDR2 is SYDVKM in the germline V gene. Here the CDR3 reads CASSPLAGADNEQFF. The CDR3, as DNA: TGTGCCAGCAGTCCACTAGCGGGGGCTGACAATGAGCAGTTCTTC.

The V call is TRBV30, the J call TRBJ1-5, with D uncertain. CDR1 and CDR2 from the germline V gene are GTSNPN and SVGIG (reference sequence). With 1 base removed from V and 7 bases from J, the gap between germline ends came to 8 bases. This CDR3 has 12 amino acids. The CDR3 DNA is TGTGCCTGGAGTGGCCCGGAGCAGCCCCAGCATTTT. Residues: CAWSGPEQPQHF.

The rearrangement uses TRBV19 and TRBJ1-5, with D hard to call. This CDR3 is 15 amino acids long. Looked up from germline, CDR1 is LNHDA and CDR2 is SQIVND (reference sequence). V shed 3 bases and J shed 7 bases, with 16 bases lying between them. The CDR3 sequence is CASSMDLPPRQPQHF. DNA of the CDR3: TGTGCCAGTAGTATGGACTTACCCCCGAGGCAGCCCCAGCATTTT.

The J gene is TRBJ2-1, the V gene TRBV20-1, with a tentative D call TRBD2 (5 bases). CDR3 length equals 11 residues. Trimming removed 8 bases at V and 6 bases at J, with 11 bases between. The germline CDR1 and CDR2 sequences are DFQATT and SNEGSKA (reference sequence). CDR3 bases: TGCAGTCCCGGACTTCTCAATGAGCAGTTCTTC. This gives the protein CSPGLLNEQFF.

This clone has more than one count but fewer than ten. V gene TRBV30 combines with J gene TRBJ1-1; D perhaps matches TRBD1 (6 bases). The CDR3 totals 13 residues. The germline gives CDR1 GTSNPN, CDR2 SVGIG (reference sequence). Trimming left V 2 bases short and J 4 bases short, with 11 bases between. CDR3 protein: CAWSQQGSTEAFF. The CDR3 DNA reads TGTGCCTGGAGTCAACAGGGAAGCACTGAAGCTTTCTTT.

This clone was seen a few times. V usage is TRBV30 and J usage is TRBJ1-5; D is unclear. The CDR3 has 13 residues. V was pared by 0 bases and J by 0 bases, with 3 bases between. In germline, CDR1 is GTSNPN, CDR2 SVGIG (reference sequence). This chain's CDR3 is CAWSVPSNQPQHF. As DNA, the CDR3 is TGTGCCTGGAGTGTACCTAGCAATCAGCCCCAGCATTTT.

J is TRBJ1-4 and V is TRBV7-2; D is possibly TRBD1 (6 bases). V was cut by 1 base and J by 3 bases, with 9 bases left in between. From germline, CDR1 is SGHTA and CDR2 FQGNSA. CDR3 length: 15 amino acids. CDR3 in DNA: TGTGCCAGCAGCTTAGGAGGGGGGCCTAATGAAAAACTGTTTTTT. Protein sequence: CASSLGGGPNEKLFF.

Only one count was recorded for this clone. CDR3 in amino acids: CASSVDPGTSGNTIYF. CDR3 nucleotides: TGTGCCAGCAGCGTAGACCCCGGGACATCTGGAAACACCATATATTTT. This chain links TRBV9 with TRBJ1-3; D possibly corresponds to TRBD1 (6 bases). Trimming removed 0 bases from V and 1 base from J, with 11 bases in between. The CDR3 totals 16 residues. Germline CDR1 reads SGDLS; CDR2 reads YYNGEE.

The gene calls are TRBV9 and TRBJ1-1; D is undetermined. The germline V gene has CDR1 SGDLS and CDR2 YYNGEE. V lost 1 base to trimming and J lost 1 base, with 8 bases between them. The CDR3 totals 14 residues. The CDR3 sequence: CASSVNWGNTEAFF. CDR3 coding DNA: TGTGCCAGCAGCGTAAATTGGGGGAACACTGAAGCTTTCTTT.

The genes are TRBV5-1 and TRBJ2-4; D remains unclear. V was pared by 0 bases and J by 0 bases, with 10 bases between. Germline lookup yields CDR1 SGHRS and CDR2 YFSETQ. This CDR3 spans 16 amino acids. The CDR3 nucleotides read TGCGCCAGCAGCTTGGGGTCTAGGCAAGCCAAAAACATTCAGTACTTC. Its translation is CASSLGSRQAKNIQYF.

The chain employs TRBV4-1 and TRBJ2-5; D remains unclear. Germline lookup yields CDR1 MGHRA and CDR2 YSYEKL. The CDR3 has 13 amino acids. The V end lost 4 bases, the J end lost 2 bases, and 8 bases lay between the germline ends. Here the CDR3 reads CASSLERQETQYF. CDR3 nucleotides: TGCGCCAGCAGCCTCGAGAGACAAGAGACCCAGTACTTC.

This chain joins TRBV30 and TRBJ1-3; the D gene is possibly TRBD1 (6 bases). The CDR3 has 14 amino acids. Trimming took off 3 bases at V and 4 bases at J, with 13 bases between the two ends. The germline gives CDR1 GTSNPN, CDR2 SVGIG (reference sequence). The CDR3 loop is CAWSLGRGGNTIYF. In DNA, the CDR3 is TGTGCCTGGAGCCTGGGCAGGGGAGGAAACACCATATATTTT.

The DNA for the CDR3 is TGTGCCTGGACCCCAGGGGCTGGGGCAAAACTGTTTTTT. Translation gives CAWTPGAGAKLFF. V and J are TRBV30 and TRBJ1-4; tentatively, D is TRBD1 (6 bases). V lost 4 bases and J 10 bases, leaving 16 bases between the germline ends. The CDR3 loop spans 13 amino acids. Germline CDR1 reads GTSNPN; CDR2 reads SVGIG (reference sequence).

The CDR3 DNA sequence: TGTGCCATCAGTGCCGGAGGTTCACCCCTCCACTTT. Its translation is CAISAGGSPLHF. V gene TRBV10-3 combines with J gene TRBJ1-6; D is undetermined. Germline V CDR1 and CDR2: ENHRY, SYGVKD. Trimming stripped 4 bases from V and 9 bases from J, with 7 bases between. This CDR3 region has 12 residues.

The chain recombines TRBV6-5 with TRBJ1-2; D not resolved. In germline, CDR1 is MNHEY, CDR2 SVGAGI. The CDR3 sequence is 12 residues long. Trimming stripped 5 bases from V and 7 bases from J, with 11 bases between. The CDR3 sequence is CASSLASGGYTF. CDR3 nucleotides: TGTGCCAGCAGTCTGGCCTCGGGTGGCTACACCTTC.

This clone has a single count. The chain recombines TRBV5-4 with TRBJ1-1; possibly TRBD1 for D (6 bases). V was cut by 4 bases and J by 4 bases, with 11 bases left in between. Germline V gives CDR1 SGHNT, CDR2 YYREEE (reference sequence). The CDR3 totals 13 residues. CDR3 in amino acids: CASSQDSLTEAFF. CDR3 DNA: TGTGCCAGCAGCCAGGACAGCCTCACTGAAGCTTTCTTT.

This clone was seen a few times. The chain employs TRBV5-1 and TRBJ2-7; D call uncertain. The germline gives CDR1 SGHRS, CDR2 YFSETQ. This CDR3 has 13 residues. V lost 4 bases, J lost 2 bases, and 10 bases lay in between. In DNA form, the CDR3 reads TGCGCCAGCAGCGAGAGCGTAGCCTACGAGCAGTACTTC. Protein sequence: CASSESVAYEQYF.

The chain has TRBV2 and TRBJ2-7, with D perhaps matching TRBD1 or TRBD2 (5 bases each). V was pared by 7 bases and J by 2 bases, with 15 bases between. Germline V gene sequence: CDR1 SNHLY, CDR2 FYNNEI. CDR3 length equals 14 residues. CDR3 in DNA: TGTGCCAGCAAAGACCGGGACGGGCCCTACGAGCAGTACTTC. It translates to CASKDRDGPYEQYF.

This chain joins TRBV11-3 and TRBJ1-2, with 8 bases that match TRBD1. V was pared by 5 bases and J by 6 bases, with 8 bases of the junction left unmatched. The CDR3 has 14 amino acids. Germline V gene lookup returns CDR1 SGHNT and CDR2 YENEEA. As DNA, the CDR3 is TGTGCCAGCAGCCACCCGGGGACAGGTAATGGCTACACCTTC. Its translation: CASSHPGTGNGYTF. Together with reference TRBV11-3 and TRBJ1-2, the CDR3 gives the full variable domain: EAGVVQSPRYKIIEKKQPVAFWCNPISGHNTLYWYLQNLGQGPELLIRYENEEAVDDSQLPKDRFSAERLKGVDSTLKIQPAELGDSAVYLCASSHPGTGNGYTFGSGTRLTVV.

The chain is built from TRBV19 and TRBJ1-4; 7 nucleotides line up with TRBD1. Germline loops: CDR1 LNHDA, CDR2 SQIVND (reference sequence). With 6 bases clipped from V and 4 bases from J, the junction kept 8 bases outside the gene matches. This CDR3 comprises 15 residues. The CDR3 here is CASSPRGGLNEKLFF. DNA of the CDR3: TGTGCCAGTAGCCCCAGGGGGGGTCTTAATGAAAAACTGTTTTTT.

The chain carries TRBV30 and TRBJ2-5, with TRBD2 matching over 7 bases. V lost 0 bases to trimming and J lost 3 bases; unmatched junction nucleotides: 4. CDR3 length: 14 amino acids. CDR1 is GTSNPN, CDR2 SVGIG, per germline (reference sequence). For the CDR3, the DNA is TGTGCCTGGAGTGTACTAAGCGGGAAAGAGACCCAGTACTTC. Amino acids: CAWSVLSGKETQYF.

V is TRBV27 and J is TRBJ1-5, with 8 bases identical to TRBD1. CDR3 length: 13 residues. After removal of 5 bases from V and 4 bases from J, the junction contained 1 base not matched to a gene. The V gene's germline CDR1 is MNHEY and CDR2 SMNVEV (reference sequence). The CDR3 sequence: CASSRTGNQPQHF. The CDR3 DNA follows: TGTGCCAGCAGTCGGACAGGGAATCAGCCCCAGCATTTT.

CDR3 loop: CASSLAPDADYGYTF. CDR3 sequence (DNA): TGCGCCAGCAGCTTGGCCCCGGACGCGGACTATGGCTACACCTTC. The rearrangement links TRBV5-1 to TRBJ1-2; D is ambiguous. The ends were cut back, 0 bases at V and 3 bases at J, with 12 bases in the middle. Germline values: CDR1 SGHRS, CDR2 YFSETQ. The CDR3 has 15 residues.

The gene calls are TRBV30 and TRBJ1-4, with D tentatively TRBD1 (6 bases). In germline, CDR1 is GTSNPN, CDR2 SVGIG (reference sequence). The CDR3 has 15 amino acids. Trimming took 1 base from V and 0 from J, leaving 9 bases between them. As DNA, the CDR3 is TGTGCCTGGAGTGCAGGGGTTGCAACTAATGAAAAACTGTTTTTT. It translates to CAWSAGVATNEKLFF. Full variable domain (rest looked up from reference TRBV30 and TRBJ1-4): SQTIHQWPATLVQPVGSPLSLECTVEGTSNPNLYWYRQAAGRGLQLLFYSVGIGQISSEVPQNLSASRPQDRQFILSSKKLLLSDSGFYLCAWSAGVATNEKLFFGSGTQLSVL.